This T cell receptor beta chain was captured in a study of blood T cell repertoires in COVID-19. Looking at the study overall: Sources were T cells, B-cell-depleted T cells, or PBMCs; the material itself was cDNA or gDNA.

The authors' processing: The assay estimated nucleated cells by amplifying reference gene primers. The data were produced by immunoSEQ multiplex PCR, yet TCRdb's version contains in-frame clones alone and is incomplete. V and J calls and clone size are copied from that table; D and trimming were computed from the DNA. The data contain 130,000 to 150,000 clones, roughly four fifths of them seen just once; the ten biggest clones take up over 12%. The receptor comes from a human donor with acute or convalescent COVID-19. The donor label of this sample is uncertain. Sequencing was done on a sample of peripheral blood.

The CDR3 DNA is TGTGCCAGCACCCCTGCACAGGGGTTTAGCGAGCAGTACTTC. Its protein is CASTPAQGFSEQYF. This chain connects TRBV3-1 (or the pseudogene TRBV3-2) to TRBJ2-7; TRBD1 matches 7 bases. Germline loops: CDR1 LGHDT, CDR2 YNNKEL (reference sequence). With V trimmed by 7 bases and J by 6 bases, 12 bases remained unmatched. The CDR3 runs 14 residues.